Listed below are T cell receptor beta chains from one sample, sequenced in a study of human T cells and chemical hapten exposure. MiXCR, run by TCRdb on the RACE reads, gives a single entry per CDR3 protein. Among 100,000 or so distinct CDR3 sequences, about a tenth were seen once, and the ten largest hold 2% to 2.5%. The sequencing used whole blood, collected in connection with sensitization to the hapten diphenylcyclopropenone (DPC). These receptors came from a woman aged 40 to 50 with alopecia areata. Some clones in this sample may be carry-over from other donors' samples. CDR3s include the opening cysteine and the closing phenylalanine or tryptophan. The D gene is left open where the match is weak. Only part of the rows carry a size: once, few, many, or a class if the clone is expanded.

V gene	D gene	CDR3 length	J gene	clone size	CDR3 protein	CDR3 DNA
TRBV28	TRBD1	15	TRBJ1-6	many	CASSFGGRGNSPLHF	TGTGCCAGCAGTTTTGGGGGCAGGGGGAATTCACCCCTCCACTTT
TRBV24-1	.	15	TRBJ2-6	.	CATEDGAAGGNVLTF	TGTGCCACCGAGGACGGAGCAGCCGGGGGTAACGTCCTGACTTTC
TRBV2	.	12	TRBJ1-4	few	CASGRENEKLFF	TGTGCCAGCGGCAGAGAAAATGAAAAACTGTTTTTT
TRBV28	.	14	TRBJ2-7	many	CASSYASGLGEQYF	TGTGCCAGCAGCTACGCGAGCGGGTTGGGTGAGCAGTACTTC
TRBV7-2	TRBD2	16	TRBJ2-7	few	CASSFQGAGGPHEQYF	TGTGCCAGCAGCTTCCAGGGAGCGGGAGGGCCACACGAGCAGTACTTC
TRBV7-8	.	14	TRBJ2-3	few	CASSSFVFSDTQYF	TGTGCCAGCAGCTCCTTCGTTTTCTCGGATACGCAGTATTTT
TRBV6-6	TRBD1	15	TRBJ1-1	many	CASYMPGQGNTEAFF	TGTGCCAGCTACATGCCGGGACAGGGGAACACTGAAGCTTTCTTT
TRBV12-3/TRBV12-4	.	15	TRBJ1-5	many	CASSLQGEGNQPQHF	TGTGCCAGCAGTTTACAAGGGGAAGGCAATCAGCCCCAGCATTTT
TRBV6-5	.	15	TRBJ2-1	few	CASSRTGTGYNEQFF	TGTGCCAGCAGTCGGACCGGGACTGGCTACAATGAGCAGTTCTTC
TRBV2	.	13	TRBJ2-7	many	CASSVGGPYEQYF	TGTGCCAGCAGTGTCGGGGGTCCCTACGAGCAGTACTTC
TRBV29-1	TRBD2	14	TRBJ2-3	few	CSVAGTSGRNTQYF	TGCAGCGTTGCCGGGACTAGCGGGAGAAATACGCAGTATTTT
TRBV4-2	TRBD2	16	TRBJ2-7	.	CASSRSILAGENEQYF	TGTGCCAGCAGCCGCTCAATACTAGCGGGAGAGAACGAGCAGTACTTC
TRBV3-1	TRBD1	18	TRBJ1-6	many	CASSQNDRGSSYNSPLHF	TGTGCCAGCAGCCAAAACGACAGGGGCAGCTCCTATAATTCACCCCTCCACTTT
TRBV6-5	TRBD2	12	TRBJ2-1	many	CASSTGGGREFF	TGTGCCAGCAGTACTGGAGGCGGGAGGGAGTTCTTC
TRBV12-3/TRBV12-4	.	13	TRBJ2-6	many	CASSLGQELKEAF	TGTGCCAGCAGTTTGGGTCAGGAACTAAAGGAGGCTTTC
TRBV4-2	TRBD2	16	TRBJ2-1	few	CASSLSWASGRNEQFF	TGTGCCAGCAGCCTCTCATGGGCAAGCGGGAGGAATGAGCAGTTCTTC
TRBV5-1	.	13	TRBJ2-5	.	CASSVSGEETQYF	TGCGCCAGCAGCGTGTCAGGGGAAGAGACCCAGTACTTC
TRBV7-2	.	14	TRBJ1-1	.	CASSLIQRETEAFF	TGTGCCAGCAGCTTAATACAGAGGGAAACTGAAGCTTTCTTT
TRBV27	.	15	TRBJ2-7	few	CASSPTGAASYEQYF	TGTGCCAGCAGCCCGACCGGGGCAGCCTCCTACGAGCAGTACTTC
TRBV7-9	.	17	TRBJ1-1	many	CASSLLESLIDGTEAFF	TGTGCCAGCAGCTTACTTGAGTCCTTAATAGACGGCACTGAAGCTTTCTTT
TRBV6-2/TRBV6-3	.	13	TRBJ2-2	.	CASTRVNTGELFF	TGTGCCAGCACCAGGGTGAACACCGGGGAGCTGTTTTTT
TRBV29-1	.	16	TRBJ2-3	many	CSVGSRQGRGTDTQYF	TGCAGCGTTGGATCCCGTCAGGGAAGGGGCACAGATACGCAGTATTTT
TRBV19	.	17	TRBJ2-1	few	CASSIDLSAGGVNEQFF	TGTGCCAGTAGTATAGATCTCTCGGCGGGTGGGGTTAATGAGCAGTTCTTC
TRBV2	.	15	TRBJ1-5	many	CASSAGANSNQPQHF	TGTGCCAGCTCGGCGGGGGCTAATAGCAATCAGCCCCAGCATTTT
TRBV6-5	TRBD2	16	TRBJ2-2	few	CASSWGASGNPGELFF	TGTGCCAGCAGTTGGGGAGCTAGCGGGAACCCCGGGGAGCTGTTTTTT
TRBV10-3	.	13	TRBJ1-1	.	CAISGTENTEAFF	TGTGCCATCAGCGGGACGGAGAACACTGAAGCTTTCTTT
TRBV24-1	.	15	TRBJ2-6	few	CATSDWGTGANVPTF	.
TRBV7-2	TRBD1	13	TRBJ2-7	.	CASSLGTEYEQYF	TGTGCCAGCAGCCTGGGGACAGAGTACGAGCAGTACTTC
TRBV27	TRBD2	14	TRBJ2-1	many	CASSQAGVGNEQFF	TGTGCCAGCAGCCAAGCGGGAGTAGGAAATGAGCAGTTCTTC
TRBV4-3	.	15	TRBJ2-4	many	CASSQEIGVRNIQYF	TGCGCCAGCAGCCAAGAGATCGGGGTCCGGAACATTCAGTACTTC
TRBV7-9	.	15	TRBJ1-5	.	CASSPAGVANQPQHF	TGTGCCAGCAGCCCGGCAGGAGTGGCCAATCAGCCCCAGCATTTT
TRBV28	.	13	TRBJ2-1	many	CASSFKNLAVQFF	TGTGCCAGCAGTTTTAAAAATCTAGCTGTTCAGTTCTTC
TRBV7-6	.	14	TRBJ2-3	.	CASSPATYTDTQYF	TGTGCCAGCAGCCCCGCCACCTACACAGATACGCAGTATTTT
TRBV6-1	.	14	TRBJ2-7	many	CASSEALGAYEQYF	TGTGCCAGCAGTGAAGCCCTGGGGGCCTACGAGCAGTACTTC
TRBV20-1	TRBD2	13	TRBJ2-1	.	CSLLAGEYNEQFF	TGCAGTTTACTAGCGGGAGAGTACAATGAGCAGTTCTTC
TRBV9	TRBD2	17	TRBJ2-5	few	CASSINALAGVGETQYF	TGTGCCAGCAGCATCAATGCCCTAGCGGGAGTTGGTGAGACCCAGTACTTC
TRBV10-3	TRBD1	12	TRBJ2-7	.	CAIRTGEYEQYF	TGTGCCATCAGGACAGGGGAATACGAGCAGTACTTC
TRBV7-8	.	14	TRBJ1-5	few	CASSLADSNQPQHF	TGTGCCAGCAGCCTTGCGGACAGCAATCAGCCCCAGCATTTT
TRBV7-6	.	14	TRBJ2-1	many	CASSGSFSYNEQFF	TGTGCCAGCAGCGGGAGTTTCTCCTACAATGAGCAGTTCTTC
TRBV5-1	TRBD1	14	TRBJ1-1	many	CASSAAGGTTEAFF	TGCGCCAGCAGCGCGGCAGGGGGTACAACTGAAGCTTTCTTT
TRBV10-3	TRBD1	14	TRBJ1-2	many	CAISLTGLTYGYTF	TGTGCCATCAGTCTGACAGGGCTTACCTATGGCTACACCTTC